The TCR beta chain under discussion was sequenced for a study of blood T cell repertoires in COVID-19. Ages ranged from about 18 to 89 years, with residence in around 24 US areas. Participant-given clinical history determined each cohort assignment. Participants in the exposed group had met a COVID-19 case in the 2 weeks before joining the study. CDR3 size: 13 residues. CDR1 and CDR2 (germline): SGHAT, FQDESV (reference sequence). Trimming stripped 3 bases from V and 4 bases from J, with 9 bases between. Clones were read by immunoSEQ multiplex PCR, and TCRdb kept only the in-frame ones, dropping some. The sample yields around 250,000 clones, approximately 88% seen once.

The TCR originated in a woman aged 40 to 49 who had been exposed to COVID-19. This chain links TRBV11-1 with TRBJ1-2, with D tentatively TRBD1 (5 bases). Sequenced input: PBMCs or T cells enriched from blood (not recorded which). The CDR3 reads CASSFDSIYGYTF. CDR3 bases: TGTGCCAGCAGCTTTGACAGTATCTATGGCTACACCTTC. The variable domain in full, completed from reference TRBV11-1 and TRBJ1-2, reads EAEVAQSPRYKITEKSQAVAFWCDPISGHATLYWYRQILGQGPELLVQFQDESVVDDSQLPKDRFSAERLKGVDSTLKIQPAELGDSAMYLCASSFDSIYGYTFGSGTRLTVV.